The 31 T cell receptor beta chains reported below all come from one sample, sequenced in a study of cytomegalovirus exposure and HLA in healthy donors (dated by TCRdb to the late 2010s). Library preparation employed the immunoSEQ multiplex PCR assay. For the multiplex PCR, a mixture combining 60 forward primers for TCR Vbeta segments and 13 reverse primers for TCR Jbeta segments was used. TCRdb took over this immuneACCESS table, retaining in-frame rearrangements with V and J assigned. Such tables are incomplete; in checked studies, under half of the missing clones stem from an unresolved V gene, and the remainder is unexplained. For this sample the table gives 150,000 to 200,000 clones, of which 83% were detected only once. Over 4% of the sample is in the top ten clones. The sequencing sample was made of PBMCs. Receptors were obtained from a man in his forties or fifties in good health and CMV-seropositive.

The J gene is TRBJ2-1, the V gene TRBV9, with D possibly TRBD2 on 6 matching bases. CDR3 size: 14 residues. Trimming pared 5 bases from V and 10 bases from J, leaving 19 bases between. Germline CDR1 reads SGDLS; CDR2 reads YYNGEE. This chain's CDR3 is CASSGRRDSDEQFF. As DNA, the CDR3 is TGTGCCAGCAGTGGTAGGAGGGACTCCGACGAGCAGTTCTTC.

The V and J genes are TRBV6-5 and TRBJ2-3, with TRBD2 matching 10 bases. Germline loops: CDR1 MNHEY, CDR2 SVGAGI. The trim removed 6 bases at V and 5 bases at J, leaving 5 bases unmatched. The CDR3 is made up of 14 amino acids. The CDR3 region has the DNA TGTGCCAGCAGCCCCACTAGCGGGATAGATACGCAGTATTTT. Translated, it gives CASSPTSGIDTQYF.

V usage is TRBV10-3 and J usage is TRBJ2-5, with D unclear. Per germline, CDR1 ENHRY and CDR2 SYGVKD. This CDR3 has 11 amino acids. V was pared by 5 bases and J by 4 bases, with 5 bases between. The CDR3 reads CAISSGETQYF. The CDR3 DNA reads TGTGCCATCAGTTCAGGAGAGACCCAGTACTTC.

This chain connects TRBV7-9 to TRBJ1-5; D possibly corresponds to TRBD1 (5 bases). Per the germline V gene, CDR1 is SEHNR and CDR2 is FQNEAQ (reference sequence). The CDR3 has 13 residues. V lost 5 bases, J lost 3 bases, and 8 bases lay in between. CDR3 region: CASSRQTNQPQHF. As DNA, the CDR3 is TGTGCCAGCAGCCGACAGACCAATCAGCCCCAGCATTTT.

The chain couples TRBV27 to TRBJ1-2, with 7 bases lining up with TRBD1. The CDR3 length is 15 residues. V lost 9 bases and J lost 3; bases outside the gene matches: 13. Looked up from germline, CDR1 is MNHEY and CDR2 is SMNVEV (reference sequence). CDR3 DNA sequence: TGTGCCAGTAGACAGGGAATTGAATGGGACTATGGCTACACCTTC. This gives the protein CASRQGIEWDYGYTF.

This chain links TRBV27 with TRBJ1-6, with D unresolved. The germline V gene encodes CDR1 MNHEY and CDR2 SMNVEV (reference sequence). The CDR3 spans 16 residues. V shed 5 bases and J shed 8 bases, with 19 bases lying between them. The CDR3 loop reads CASSAFGSSPYSPLHF. The CDR3 DNA reads TGTGCCAGCAGTGCCTTCGGGTCTAGCCCCTATTCACCCCTCCACTTT.

The chain employs TRBV19 and TRBJ1-2; D is undetermined. Germline V gene data show CDR1 as LNHDA and CDR2 as SQIVND (reference sequence). The CDR3 contains 14 residues. With 6 bases removed from V and 6 bases from J, the gap between germline ends came to 17 bases. CDR3: CASRPSTIVDGYTF. The DNA of the CDR3 is TGTGCCAGTAGGCCCTCTACCATTGTGGATGGCTACACCTTC. The variable domain in full, with the rest retrieved from reference TRBV19 and TRBJ1-2, is DGGITQSPKYLFRKEGQNVTLSCEQNLNHDAMYWYRQDPGQGLRLIYYSQIVNDFQKGDIAEGYSVSREKKESFPLTVTSAQKNPTAFYLCASRPSTIVDGYTFGSGTRLTVV.

This clone was seen a single time. The rearrangement uses TRBV7-3 and TRBJ2-3; no clear D gene. Trimming stripped 0 bases from V and 6 bases from J, with 13 bases between. The CDR3 runs to 15 residues. CDR1 is SGHTA, CDR2 FQGTGA, per germline. CDR3 sequence: CASSLTPLGPDTQYF. The CDR3, as DNA: TGTGCCAGCAGCTTAACTCCGCTAGGCCCCGATACGCAGTATTTT.

The rearrangement uses TRBV5-1 and TRBJ1-2; 9 nucleotides line up with TRBD1. Trimming took 1 base from V and 4 from J; bases not matched to a gene: 5. Germline lookup yields CDR1 SGHRS and CDR2 YFSETQ. The CDR3 sequence is 15 residues long. CDR3 region: CASSLRDRAGYGYTF. CDR3 DNA: TGCGCCAGCAGCTTGCGGGACAGGGCAGGCTATGGCTACACCTTC.

The chain links TRBV25-1 to TRBJ2-7, with 8 bases aligning to TRBD1. Germline V CDR1 and CDR2: MGHDK, SYGVNS. V dropped 3 bases and J dropped 3; count of bases not matched to a gene: 4. This CDR3 comprises 14 residues. CDR3 DNA: TGTGCCAGCAGTGAGTTCGGACAGGGCTACGAGCAGTACTTC. As protein: CASSEFGQGYEQYF.

J is TRBJ1-1 and V is TRBV5-1; TRBD1 matches 7 bases. The length of the CDR3 is 14 residues. J was trimmed by 1 base and V by 3 bases; bases with no gene match: 3. Germline V lookup: CDR1 SGHRS, CDR2 YFSETQ. The CDR3 loop reads CASSYQGGNTEAFF. The CDR3, as DNA: TGCGCCAGCAGCTACCAGGGGGGGAACACTGAAGCTTTCTTT. Full variable domain (rest looked up from reference TRBV5-1 and TRBJ1-1): KAGVTQTPRYLIKTRGQQVTLSCSPISGHRSVSWYQQTPGQGLQFLFEYFSETQRNKGNFPGRFSGRQFSNSRSEMNVSTLELGDSALYLCASSYQGGNTEAFFGQGTRLTVV.

The chain has TRBV5-1 and TRBJ2-7, with D maybe TRBD1 (6 bases). The length of the CDR3 is 13 residues. Trimming cost V 0 bases and J 2 bases, with 6 bases left between them. CDR1 SGHRS and CDR2 YFSETQ come from the germline V gene. DNA for the CDR3: TGCGCCAGCAGCTTGGGGGACACCTACGAGCAGTACTTC. Translating gives CASSLGDTYEQYF. The complete variable domain, with remaining parts taken from reference TRBV5-1 and TRBJ2-7, reads KAGVTQTPRYLIKTRGQQVTLSCSPISGHRSVSWYQQTPGQGLQFLFEYFSETQRNKGNFPGRFSGRQFSNSRSEMNVSTLELGDSALYLCASSLGDTYEQYFGPGTRLTVT.

This CDR3 is CASRDTNYGYTF. The CDR3 nucleotides read TGTGCCAGCCGGGACACTAACTATGGCTACACCTTC. V is TRBV6-5 and J is TRBJ1-2; D perhaps matches TRBD1 (6 bases). CDR1 is MNHEY, CDR2 SVGAGI, per germline. The length of the CDR3 is 12 residues. V lost 8 bases to trimming and J lost 0 bases, with 7 bases between them.

The chain couples TRBV7-9 to TRBJ2-7; 8 bases line up with TRBD1. The CDR3 sequence is 14 residues long. Per the germline V gene, CDR1 is SEHNR and CDR2 is FQNEAQ (reference sequence). V dropped 1 base and J dropped 6; count of bases not matched to a gene: 5. CDR3 sequence: CASSLDGTGTEQYF. CDR3 nucleotides: TGTGCCAGCAGCTTAGACGGGACAGGCACCGAGCAGTACTTC.

The chain has TRBV30 and TRBJ1-5; TRBD1 agrees at 7 bases. This CDR3 region has 14 residues. Trimming cost V 5 bases and J 3 bases; bases outside gene matches: 7. Per the germline V gene, CDR1 is GTSNPN and CDR2 is SVGIG (reference sequence). The CDR3: CAWGRQGINQPQHF. CDR3 sequence (DNA): TGTGCCTGGGGGAGACAGGGCATCAATCAGCCCCAGCATTTT.

V is TRBV5-1 and J is TRBJ2-3, with 8 bases matching TRBD2. V shed 0 bases, J shed 6 bases, and the junction held 6 bases outside the gene matches. The CDR3 loop spans 15 amino acids. Germline CDR1 reads SGHRS; CDR2 reads YFSETQ. The CDR3 nucleotides read TGCGCCAGCAGCTTGGGGGATAGCGGGGCGGATACGCAGTATTTT. It translates to CASSLGDSGADTQYF.

For the CDR3, the DNA is TGTGCCACGGCCCCCCGGGACACTGGAGAGACCCAGTACTTC. As protein: CATAPRDTGETQYF. The chain carries TRBV10-3 and TRBJ2-5, with a tentative D call TRBD1 (6 bases). The CDR3 has 14 amino acids. The germline V gene has CDR1 ENHRY and CDR2 SYGVKD. Trimming removed 10 bases at V and 4 bases at J, with 19 bases between.

V is TRBV13 and J is TRBJ2-5; TRBD1 agrees at 7 bases. The DNA end favors TRBJ2-7, so the J call may be wrong. CDR1 PRHDT and CDR2 FYEKMQ come from the germline V gene (reference sequence). This CDR3 has 15 amino acids. Here the CDR3 reads CASSLVDREAHEQYF. CDR3 in DNA: TGTGCCAGCAGCTTAGTAGACAGGGAAGCCCACGAGCAGTACTTC.

This clone was seen a single time. The chain employs TRBV29-1 and TRBJ1-1, with D unresolved. This CDR3 region has 12 residues. Germline V CDR1 and CDR2: SQVTM, ANQGSEA. Trimming took 3 bases from V and 1 from J, leaving 6 bases between them. As DNA, the CDR3 is TGCAGCGTTGAGGCAAGGAACACTGAAGCTTTCTTT. Its protein product is CSVEARNTEAFF.

The chain is built from TRBV6-6 and TRBJ1-1, with TRBD1 matching over 7 bases. CDR3 length: 11 residues. CDR1 and CDR2 from the germline V gene are MNHNY and SVGAGI (reference sequence). Losses at the gene ends were 4 bases for V and 13 bases for J; bases not matched to a gene: 6. DNA of the CDR3: TGTGCCAGCAGTTTCCGGGACAGTGTTTTCTTT. Residues: CASSFRDSVFF.

The V gene is TRBV2, the J gene TRBJ2-7; a possible D gene is TRBD1 (5 bases). The length of the CDR3 is 15 residues. Germline V gene data show CDR1 as SNHLY and CDR2 as FYNNEI. V lost 3 bases to trimming and J lost 0 bases, with 12 bases between them. As DNA, the CDR3 is TGTGCCAGCAGTGACCCAGGGCTAAACTCCTACGAGCAGTACTTC. Translation: CASSDPGLNSYEQYF.

The V and J genes are TRBV7-9 and TRBJ2-2; 12 bases match TRBD1. This CDR3 region has 17 residues. In germline, CDR1 is SEHNR, CDR2 FQNEAQ (reference sequence). The V segment lost 5 bases and the J segment 6 bases; nucleotides outside the gene matches: 10. CDR3 sequence reads: CASSKTLGQGASGELFF. CDR3 sequence (DNA): TGTGCCAGCAGCAAAACCCTGGGACAGGGGGCGTCCGGGGAGCTGTTTTTT.

The chain uses TRBV2 and TRBJ1-4, with D hard to call. Germline V lookup: CDR1 SNHLY, CDR2 FYNNEI. The CDR3 loop spans 15 amino acids. Trimming took off 6 bases at V and 2 bases at J, with 13 bases between the two ends. The CDR3, as DNA: TGTGCCAGCAGAACAGCCCCCACTACTAATGAAAAACTGTTTTTT. This sequence encodes CASRTAPTTNEKLFF.

The V and J genes are TRBV30 and TRBJ1-4; maybe TRBD1 (5 bases). The CDR3 is 15 amino acids. V was clipped by 0 bases and J by 7 bases, with 15 bases between them. CDR1 and CDR2 from the germline V gene are GTSNPN and SVGIG (reference sequence). The CDR3 reads CAWSVQRGRGEKLFF. CDR3 DNA sequence: TGTGCCTGGAGTGTACAAAGGGGAAGGGGTGAAAAACTGTTTTTT.

The CDR3 region has the DNA TGTGCCAGCAGTTACGGTGAGGGCTCGGAGACCCAGTACTTC. Protein sequence: CASSYGEGSETQYF. The chain has TRBV6-5 and TRBJ2-5; possibly TRBD2 for D (5 bases). V was clipped by 2 bases and J by 5 bases, with 12 bases between them. CDR3 length equals 14 residues. CDR1 and CDR2 from the germline V gene are MNHEY and SVGAGI.

The genes are TRBV9 and TRBJ2-6; 10 bases line up with TRBD1. CDR3 size: 18 residues. V was pared by 4 bases and J by 2 bases, with 9 bases of the junction left unmatched. CDR1 is SGDLS and CDR2 is YYNGEE in the germline V gene. CDR3 bases: TGTGCCAGCAGCAACCGGGACAGGGGTACTACTGGGGCCAACGTCCTGACTTTC. It specifies CASSNRDRGTTGANVLTF.

The V call is TRBV7-9, the J call TRBJ2-7; the D gene is possibly TRBD1 (5 bases). Germline CDR1 is SEHNR and CDR2 is FQNEAQ (reference sequence). V was clipped by 3 bases and J by 3 bases, with 9 bases between them. The CDR3 sequence is 13 residues long. CDR3 nucleotides: TGTGCCAGCAGCTTCTCGACAGTCTACGAGCAGTACTTC. Protein product: CASSFSTVYEQYF.

In this sample, this clone turned up a few times. The genes are TRBV7-9 and TRBJ1-2; 7 positions match TRBD1. CDR1 and CDR2 from the germline V gene are SEHNR and FQNEAQ (reference sequence). V lost 5 bases and J lost 4; bases outside the gene matches: 4. The CDR3 consists of 13 residues. The CDR3 spells CASSQDRAYGYTF. The CDR3 nucleotides read TGTGCCAGCAGCCAAGACAGGGCCTATGGCTACACCTTC.

Here the CDR3 reads CASSPPNNYEQYF. CDR3 coding DNA: TGTGCCAGCTCACCACCGAACAACTACGAGCAGTACTTC. The J gene is TRBJ2-7, the V gene TRBV18, with D uncertain. Trimming removed 0 bases at V and 3 bases at J, with 6 bases between. The CDR3 totals 13 residues. Per germline, CDR1 KGHSH and CDR2 LQKENI.

V gene TRBV28 combines with J gene TRBJ1-2; 7 bases are a match to TRBD1. Per the germline V gene, CDR1 is MDHEN and CDR2 is SYDVKM. V trimming: 1 base; J trimming: 3 bases; junction bases outside the gene matches: 14. The length of the CDR3 is 18 residues. CDR3 in amino acids: CASSLSITPGTADYGYTF. The CDR3 DNA reads TGTGCCAGCAGTTTATCCATTACCCCCGGGACAGCGGACTATGGCTACACCTTC.

The chain has TRBV28 and TRBJ2-7, with D perhaps matching TRBD1 (6 bases). With 7 bases removed from V and 2 bases from J, the gap between germline ends came to 24 bases. Germline CDR1 MDHEN, CDR2 SYDVKM. The CDR3 has 17 amino acids. In nucleotides, the CDR3 is TGTGCCAGCACCCCCGCTCGCCTTAAGGGGGTGGCCTACGAGCAGTACTTC. Translating gives CASTPARLKGVAYEQYF.